The 7 T cell receptor beta chains in this list originate from one sample, sequenced in a study of T cell repertoires in cytomegalovirus infection. TCRdb independently ran MiXCR on the reads; one entry per CDR3 protein. Of around 300,000 distinct CDR3 sequences listed, 22% are singletons. These receptors' antigens are unknown. The sequenced sample was cultured PBMCs, obtained from culture after CMV antigen stimulation. The receptors were sampled from a human donor in good health (CMV status not recorded). Some clones in this sample may be carry-over from other donors' samples.

This clonotype came up many times. The chain carries TRBV7-2 and TRBJ2-5; D is undetermined. This CDR3 is 11 amino acids long. Germline V gives CDR1 SGHTA, CDR2 FQGNSA. Deletions cut 2 bases from V and 13 bases from J, with 11 bases between. The CDR3 here is CASSLPLVLYF. CDR3 bases: TGTGCCAGCAGCTTACCCCTCGTTCTGTACTTC.

This clonotype was recorded many times. A junction end diverges from the germline sequence, so it may reflect a read error. The chain recombines TRBV12-3 or TRBV12-4 with TRBJ2-1; TRBD1 agrees at 10 bases. The CDR3 has 12 residues. CDR3 residues: CASSERGQGTPF. CDR3 sequence (DNA): TGTGCCAGCAGTGAGCGGGGACAGGGGACTCCCTTC.

This clonotype came up many times. The chain links TRBV6-6 to TRBJ2-5; D possibly matches TRBD1 or TRBD2 (6 bases each). CDR1 is MNHNY and CDR2 is SVGAGI in the germline V gene (reference sequence). The CDR3 sequence is 15 residues long. Deletions cut 6 bases from V and 3 bases from J, with 17 bases between. CDR3 in DNA: TGTGCCAGCAGCCTCCTGGGGGGCGCCGAAGAGACCCAGTACTTC. As protein: CASSLLGGAEETQYF.

J is TRBJ2-6 and V is TRBV25-1; D possibly corresponds to TRBD2 (6 bases). CDR3 length equals 16 residues. Looked up from germline, CDR1 is MGHDK and CDR2 is SYGVNS. The V end lost 4 bases, the J end lost 4 bases, and 14 bases lay between the germline ends. CDR3 sequence (DNA): TGTGCCAGCAGTGCCCGTGGGGCGGGAGGGGCCAACGTCCTGACTTTC. Translating it yields CASSARGAGGANVLTF.

V and J are TRBV10-3 and TRBJ2-3, with TRBD2 matching over 8 bases. Looked up from germline, CDR1 is ENHRY and CDR2 is SYGVKD. V gave up 11 bases and J gave up 5 bases; unmatched junction bases: 9. The CDR3 has 13 amino acids. In nucleotides, the CDR3 is TGTGCCTCCAAGGGCGGGAGGATAGATACGCAGTATTTT. Protein product: CASKGGRIDTQYF.

In DNA, the CDR3 is TGTGCCAGCAGCTTAGGGGACAGATACGAGCAGTACTTC. Amino acids: CASSLGDRYEQYF. The chain links TRBV7-2 to TRBJ2-7, with TRBD1 matching 7 bases. With 1 base clipped from V and 4 bases from J, the junction kept 1 base outside the gene matches. Looked up from germline, CDR1 is SGHTA and CDR2 is FQGNSA. This CDR3 has 13 amino acids.

This clonotype was recorded at least ten times. The chain recombines TRBV12-3 or TRBV12-4 with TRBJ2-3, with D possibly being TRBD1 or TRBD2 (6 bases each). This CDR3 contains 15 residues. V shed 6 bases and J shed 2 bases, with 15 bases lying between them. CDR3 sequence reads: CASRSEGDFTDTQYF. The CDR3 nucleotides read TGTGCCAGCAGATCGGAGGGGGATTTCACAGATACGCAGTATTTT.